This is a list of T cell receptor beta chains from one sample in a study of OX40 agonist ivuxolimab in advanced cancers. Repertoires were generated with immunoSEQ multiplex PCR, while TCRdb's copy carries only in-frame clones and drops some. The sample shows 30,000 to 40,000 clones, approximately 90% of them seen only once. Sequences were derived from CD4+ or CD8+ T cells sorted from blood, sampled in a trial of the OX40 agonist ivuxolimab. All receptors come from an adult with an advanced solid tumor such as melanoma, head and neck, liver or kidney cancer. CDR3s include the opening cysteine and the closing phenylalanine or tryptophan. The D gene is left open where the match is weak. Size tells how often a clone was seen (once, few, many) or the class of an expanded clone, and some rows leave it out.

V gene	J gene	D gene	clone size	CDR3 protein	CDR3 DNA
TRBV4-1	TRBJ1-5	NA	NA	CASSQAQGREPQHF	TGCGCCAGCAGCCAAGCTCAGGGGAGGGAGCCCCAGCATTTT
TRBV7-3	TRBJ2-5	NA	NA	CASSPKGGGEETQYF	TGTGCCAGCAGCCCCAAGGGGGGGGGCGAGGAGACCCAGTACTTC
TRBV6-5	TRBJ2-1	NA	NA	CASRRGLYNEQFF	TGTGCCAGCAGGAGGGGACTTTACAATGAGCAGTTCTTC
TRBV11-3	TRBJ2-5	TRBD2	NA	CASSLGIGLADQETQYF	TGTGCCAGCAGCTTAGGTATAGGACTAGCGGATCAAGAGACCCAGTACTTC
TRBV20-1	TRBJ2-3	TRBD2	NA	CSAVAGTQYF	TGCAGTGCTGTAGCGGGTACGCAGTATTTT
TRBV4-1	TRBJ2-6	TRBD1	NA	CASSHLLRGLNSGANVLTF	TGCGCCAGCAGCCACCTTCTAAGGGGGCTAAACTCTGGGGCCAACGTCCTGACTTTC
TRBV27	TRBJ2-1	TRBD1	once	CASSLRSQGSYNEQFF	TGTGCCAGCAGTTTGCGATCACAGGGGTCCTACAATGAGCAGTTCTTC
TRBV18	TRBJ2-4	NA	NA	CASSPTNLAKNIQYF	TGTGCCAGCTCACCAACAAATCTAGCCAAAAACATTCAGTACTTC
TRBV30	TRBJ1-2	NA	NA	CAWSRSYGYTF	TGTGCCTGGAGCAGGTCGTATGGCTACACCTTC
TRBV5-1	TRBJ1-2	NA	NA	CASSLVRTDYGYTF	TGCGCCAGCAGCTTGGTTCGCACTGACTATGGCTACACCTTC
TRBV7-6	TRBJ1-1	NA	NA	CASRPRATLMNTEAFF	TGTGCCAGCAGGCCTCGAGCTACTCTCATGAACACTGAAGCTTTCTTT
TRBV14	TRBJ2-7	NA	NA	CASSQVVQAAYEQYF	TGTGCCAGCAGCCAAGTTGTTCAGGCGGCCTACGAGCAGTACTTC
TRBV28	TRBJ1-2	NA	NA	CASSLQLPANYGYTF	TGTGCCAGCAGCCTACAGCTCCCGGCTAACTATGGCTACACCTTC
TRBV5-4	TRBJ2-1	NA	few	CASPSLRGGTYNEQFF	TGTGCCAGCCCGTCCTTACGGGGAGGTACCTACAATGAGCAGTTCTTC
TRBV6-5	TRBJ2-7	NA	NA	CAAKGETYEQYF	TGTGCCGCTAAGGGCGAAACCTACGAGCAGTACTTC
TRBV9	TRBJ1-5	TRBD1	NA	CASSVHQGGIGQPQHF	TGTGCCAGCAGCGTACACCAAGGGGGCATTGGACAGCCCCAGCATTTT
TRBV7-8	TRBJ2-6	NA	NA	CASSFHTGKGGANVLTF	TGTGCCAGCAGCTTCCACACAGGGAAGGGTGGGGCCAACGTCCTGACTTTC
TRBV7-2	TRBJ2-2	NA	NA	CASSPGANRELFF	TGTGCCAGCAGCCCTGGGGCAAACCGGGAGCTGTTTTTT
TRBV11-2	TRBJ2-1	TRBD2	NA	CASSLVLAGGIYNEQFF	TGTGCCAGCAGCTTAGTACTAGCGGGAGGTATCTACAATGAGCAGTTCTTC
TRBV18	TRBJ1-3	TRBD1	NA	CASSPSQGATGNTIYF	TGTGCCAGCTCACCATCGCAGGGGGCGACTGGAAACACCATATATTTT
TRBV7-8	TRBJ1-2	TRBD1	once	CASSEGQGDGYTF	TGTGCCAGCAGCGAGGGGCAGGGGGATGGCTACACCTTC
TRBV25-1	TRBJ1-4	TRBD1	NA	CASSDVTGGAIRELFF	TGTGCCAGCAGTGACGTCACAGGGGGCGCGATCAGGGAACTGTTTTTT
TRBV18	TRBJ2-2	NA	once	CASSPPKATGELFF	TGTGCCAGCTCACCACCTAAGGCCACGGGGGAGCTGTTTTTT
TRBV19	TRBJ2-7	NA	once	CASSSSDRDYEQYF	TGTGCCAGTAGTAGCTCGGACAGAGATTACGAGCAGTACTTC
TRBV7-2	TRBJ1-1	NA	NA	CASSVRRSTEAFF	TGTGCCAGCAGCGTGAGGCGGAGCACTGAAGCTTTCTTT
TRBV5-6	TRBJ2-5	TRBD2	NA	CASIQRGTSEETQYF	TGTGCCAGCATCCAAAGAGGGACTAGCGAAGAGACCCAGTACTTC
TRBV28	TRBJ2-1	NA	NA	CASSDQGFSFDEQFF	TGTGCCAGCAGTGACCAGGGATTTAGCTTTGATGAGCAGTTCTTC
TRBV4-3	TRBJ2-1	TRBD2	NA	CASSQVGLAGGGEQFF	TGCGCCAGCAGCCAAGTGGGACTAGCGGGAGGAGGTGAGCAGTTCTTC
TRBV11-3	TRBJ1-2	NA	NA	CASSLDRSGAYYGYTF	TGTGCCAGCAGCTTAGATCGGTCGGGGGCTTACTATGGCTACACCTTC
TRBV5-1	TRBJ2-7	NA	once	CASSLNGQASYEQYF	TGCGCCAGCAGCTTGAATGGTCAGGCGTCCTACGAGCAGTACTTC
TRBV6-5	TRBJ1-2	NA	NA	CASSYRQGLSYGYTF	TGTGCCAGCAGTTACCGACAAGGGTTAAGCTATGGCTACACCTTC
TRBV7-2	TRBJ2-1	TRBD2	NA	CASSRTGTSGRHEQFF	TGTGCCAGCAGCCGAACCGGGACTAGCGGGAGACATGAGCAGTTCTTC
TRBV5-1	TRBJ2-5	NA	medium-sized	CASSGWGDGETQYF	TGCGCCAGCAGCGGCTGGGGGGATGGGGAGACCCAGTACTTC
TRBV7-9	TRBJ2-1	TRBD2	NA	CASSLIKGLAYNEQFF	TGTGCCAGCAGCTTAATCAAGGGACTAGCCTACAATGAGCAGTTCTTC
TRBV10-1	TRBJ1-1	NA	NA	CASSGGPIGTEAFF	TGCGCCAGCAGTGGAGGCCCGATAGGCACTGAAGCTTTCTTT
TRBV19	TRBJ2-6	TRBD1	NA	CARTGDRSGANVLTF	TGTGCCAGAACAGGGGATCGCTCTGGGGCCAACGTCCTGACTTTC
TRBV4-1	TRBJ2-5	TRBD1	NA	CASSQVDREETQYF	TGCGCCAGCAGCCAAGTGGACAGGGAAGAGACCCAGTACTTC
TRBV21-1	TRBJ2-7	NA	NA	CASSKGGITSGRAGYEQYF	TGTGCCAGCAGCAAAGGGGGTATAACTAGCGGGAGGGCCGGGTACGAGCAGTACTTC
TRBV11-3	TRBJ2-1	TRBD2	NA	CASSWGTSLNNEQFF	TGTGCCAGCAGCTGGGGGACTAGCCTAAACAATGAGCAGTTCTTC
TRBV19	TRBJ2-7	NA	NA	CASSPNTFSYEQYF	TGTGCCAGTAGTCCTAATACCTTCTCCTACGAGCAGTACTTC
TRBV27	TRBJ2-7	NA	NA	CASRARDGNSYEQYF	TGTGCCAGCAGAGCAAGGGACGGGAACTCCTACGAGCAGTACTTC
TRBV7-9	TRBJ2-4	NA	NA	CASSLGAGTAKNIQYF	TGTGCCAGCAGCTTAGGGGCAGGGACGGCCAAAAACATTCAGTACTTC
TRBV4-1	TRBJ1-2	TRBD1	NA	CASSQRLGTVNYGYTF	TGCGCCAGCAGCCAGCGCCTAGGGACAGTTAACTATGGCTACACCTTC
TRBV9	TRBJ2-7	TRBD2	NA	CASSGGLAAYEQYF	TGTGCCAGCAGCGGGGGACTAGCGGCCTACGAGCAGTACTTC
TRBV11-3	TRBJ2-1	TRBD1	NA	CASSLSTGTGVYNEQFF	TGTGCCAGCAGCTTATCAACCGGGACAGGGGTCTACAATGAGCAGTTCTTC
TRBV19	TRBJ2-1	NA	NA	CASSKELRRNEQFF	TGTGCCAGTAGTAAAGAACTCCGGAGGAATGAGCAGTTCTTC
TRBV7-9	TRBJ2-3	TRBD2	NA	CASSLRVAGVLLWADTQYF	TGTGCCAGCAGCTTGCGGGTAGCGGGAGTTCTTTTGTGGGCAGATACGCAGTATTTT
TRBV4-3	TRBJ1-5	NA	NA	CASSQGVRSNQPQHF	TGCGCCAGCAGCCAAGGGGTCAGGAGCAATCAGCCCCAGCATTTT
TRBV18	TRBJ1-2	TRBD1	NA	CASSPGDRDYGYTF	TGTGCCAGCTCACCCGGAGACAGGGACTATGGCTACACCTTC
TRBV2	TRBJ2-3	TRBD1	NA	CASTRTGAGDTQYF	TGTGCCAGCACCAGGACAGGGGCGGGCGATACGCAGTATTTT
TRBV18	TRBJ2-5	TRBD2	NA	CASSPVGLAEETQYF	TGTGCCAGCTCACCTGTGGGACTAGCAGAGGAGACCCAGTACTTC
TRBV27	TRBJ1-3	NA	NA	CASRHSSGNTIYF	TGTGCCAGCCGGCATTCTTCCGGAAACACCATATATTTT
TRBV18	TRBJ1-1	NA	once	CASSPASGNTEAFF	TGTGCCAGCTCACCTGCGTCAGGGAACACTGAAGCTTTCTTT
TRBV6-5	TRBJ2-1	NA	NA	CASRLDPYNEQFF	TGTGCCAGCAGGCTAGACCCCTACAATGAGCAGTTCTTC
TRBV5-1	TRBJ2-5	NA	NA	CASSLAMTGGETQYF	TGCGCCAGCAGCTTGGCCATGACCGGCGGGGAGACCCAGTACTTC
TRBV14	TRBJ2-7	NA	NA	CASSPNFYEQYF	TGTGCCAGCAGCCCCAACTTCTACGAGCAGTACTTC
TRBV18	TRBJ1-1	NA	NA	CASSTSRDTEAFF	TGTGCCAGCTCCACCAGTAGGGACACTGAAGCTTTCTTT
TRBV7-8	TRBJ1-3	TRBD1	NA	CASSRTGHGNTIYF	TGTGCCAGCAGCCGGACAGGGCACGGAAACACCATATATTTT